This T cell receptor beta chain was profiled in a study of Graves' ophthalmopathy and Graves' hyperthyroidism. About the study: Absence of ophthalmopathy within 18 months of follow-up defined stable hyperthyroidism.

Newly diagnosed hyperthyroidism donors, aged 18 to 65, duration under 2 months. In this cohort, patients with other autoimmune diseases, uncontrolled infections, pregnancy or lactation were excluded. The germline V gene has CDR1 SGHRS and CDR2 YFSETQ. V dropped 3 bases and J dropped 2; count of bases not matched to a gene: 5. CDR3 length: 16 residues. RNA transcripts provided the template for amplifying TCR beta CDR3 regions. RT-PCR was first run with HTBI primers, then multiplex PCR in a second round. TCRdb passed the multiplex PCR reads through MiXCR, listing each CDR3 protein once. The sample shows roughly 600,000 distinct CDR3 sequences, about 35% of them seen only once.

The chain recombines TRBV5-1 with TRBJ2-6, with 7 bases that match TRBD2. Sequencing input: peripheral blood or thyroid tissue (not recorded which). The TCR sequence derives from an adult man with Graves' hyperthyroidism. The CDR3 spells CASSSPREAGANVLTF. CDR3 DNA sequence: TGCGCCAGCAGCTCCCCCCGGGAGGCTGGGGCCAACGTCCTGACTTTC. The full variable domain, with the rest looked up from reference TRBV5-1 and TRBJ2-6, is KAGVTQTPRYLIKTRGQQVTLSCSPISGHRSVSWYQQTPGQGLQFLFEYFSETQRNKGNFPGRFSGRQFSNSRSEMNVSTLELGDSALYLCASSSPREAGANVLTFGAGSRLTVL.